A single sample is the source of the 9 T cell receptor beta chains below, sequenced in a study of control samples from healthy donors and cancer patients. Sequencing used immunoSEQ multiplex PCR; TCRdb keeps in-frame clones, though not all of them. The sample has approximately 7,000 clones; more than 70% are singletons. The sequenced sample consisted of PBMCs. These receptors all come from a man aged 70-80 years with lung cancer.

This clone has more than one count but fewer than ten. V is TRBV5-1 and J is TRBJ2-2; D is ambiguous. The germline V gene encodes CDR1 SGHRS and CDR2 YFSETQ. Trimming removed 5 bases at V and 1 base at J, with 6 bases between. The CDR3 consists of 13 residues. CDR3 protein: CASRSGNTGELFF. In DNA, the CDR3 is TGCGCCAGCAGGTCAGGGAACACCGGGGAGCTGTTTTTT.

This chain joins TRBV10-3 and TRBJ2-7, with TRBD2 matching over 16 bases. Unmatched junction bases numbered 3, after V lost 0 bases and J lost 4 bases. The CDR3 runs 17 residues. Germline V CDR1 and CDR2: ENHRY, SYGVKD. The CDR3 protein is CAISESPGLAGGYEQYF. The CDR3 DNA follows: TGTGCCATCAGTGAGTCTCCGGGACTAGCGGGAGGGTACGAGCAGTACTTC.

The chain uses TRBV19 and TRBJ2-1; D ambiguous. This CDR3 region has 14 residues. Trimming removed 4 bases at V and 7 bases at J, with 14 bases between. Germline values: CDR1 LNHDA, CDR2 SQIVND (reference sequence). The CDR3 is CASSSGPSRNEQFF. For the CDR3, the DNA is TGTGCCAGTAGTAGTGGTCCCTCTCGGAATGAGCAGTTCTTC.

The chain couples TRBV3-1 (or the pseudogene TRBV3-2) to TRBJ2-3; 11 bases line up with TRBD2. V trimming: 8 bases; J trimming: 5 bases; junction bases outside the gene matches: 9. The germline CDR1 and CDR2 sequences are LGHDT and YNNKEL (reference sequence). This CDR3 spans 15 amino acids. CDR3 region: CASAVQGTSGDTQYF. As DNA, the CDR3 is TGTGCCAGCGCCGTACAAGGGACTAGCGGAGATACGCAGTATTTT.

The chain joins TRBV10-3 to TRBJ2-1; 9 positions agree with TRBD1. Trimming at V came to 4 bases and at J to 5 bases, leaving 0 bases not matched to a gene. Germline loops: CDR1 ENHRY, CDR2 SYGVKD. The CDR3 covers 13 residues. The CDR3 here is CAISGDRDNEQFF. Written as DNA, the CDR3 is TGTGCCATCAGTGGGGACAGGGACAATGAGCAGTTCTTC.

Note on this clone: Other DNA variants within this sample encode the same CDR3. This chain links TRBV9 with TRBJ2-7; 7 bases map to TRBD2. V dropped 0 bases and J dropped 0; count of bases not matched to a gene: 3. The CDR3 length is 15 residues. Germline V lookup: CDR1 SGDLS, CDR2 YYNGEE. The CDR3, as DNA: TGTGCCAGCAGCGTAGATCCTAGCGGCTCCTACGAGCAGTACTTC. Translating it yields CASSVDPSGSYEQYF.

This chain joins TRBV5-1 and TRBJ1-6; 7 bases map to TRBD1. The CDR3 covers 15 residues. Trimming cost V 4 bases and J 10 bases; bases outside gene matches: 11. CDR1 is SGHRS, CDR2 YFSETQ, per germline. This chain's CDR3 is CASSTGEGARSPLHF. The CDR3 DNA reads as TGCGCCAGCAGCACCGGGGAGGGGGCGCGATCACCCCTCCACTTT.

The chain combines TRBV28 with TRBJ2-2; a weak D match, TRBD1 (5 bases). Germline loops: CDR1 MDHEN, CDR2 SYDVKM. Trimming removed 3 bases from V and 5 bases from J, with 10 bases in between. This CDR3 spans 14 amino acids. The CDR3 bases are TGTGCCAGCAGTTTCGTGGGGCGGACCGGGGAGCTGTTTTTT. It encodes CASSFVGRTGELFF.

This chain uses TRBV24-1 with TRBJ2-6; either TRBD1 or TRBD2 may fit D (6 bases each). The CDR3 spans 14 residues. CDR1 KGHDR and CDR2 SFDVKD come from the germline V gene. Trimming left V 9 bases short and J 0 bases short, with 8 bases between. The CDR3 nucleotides are TGTGCCACCGGGGGGCGCTCTGGGGCCAACGTCCTGACTTTC. It translates to CATGGRSGANVLTF.